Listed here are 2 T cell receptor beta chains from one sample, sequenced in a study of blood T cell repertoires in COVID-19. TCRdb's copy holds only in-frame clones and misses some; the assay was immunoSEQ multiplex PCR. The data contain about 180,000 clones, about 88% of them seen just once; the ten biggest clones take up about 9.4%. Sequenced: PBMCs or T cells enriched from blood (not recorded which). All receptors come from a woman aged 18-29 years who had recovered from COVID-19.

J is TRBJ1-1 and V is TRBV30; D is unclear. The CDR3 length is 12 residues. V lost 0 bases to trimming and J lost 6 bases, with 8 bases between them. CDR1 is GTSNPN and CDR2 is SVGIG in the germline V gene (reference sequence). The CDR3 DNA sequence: TGTGCCTGGAGTGTAATCGACTCTGAAGCTTTCTTT. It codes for CAWSVIDSEAFF.

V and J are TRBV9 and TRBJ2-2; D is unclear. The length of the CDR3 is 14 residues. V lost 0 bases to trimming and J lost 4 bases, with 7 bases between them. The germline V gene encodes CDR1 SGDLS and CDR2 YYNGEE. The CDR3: CASSVVRSTGELFF. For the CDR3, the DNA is TGTGCCAGCAGCGTAGTACGTAGCACCGGGGAGCTGTTTTTT.